This paragraph reports one TCR beta chain. Its specificity is unknown. The method was immunoSEQ multiplex PCR; TCRdb's version includes in-frame clones alone and lacks a portion of them. The sample records just over 95,000 clones, roughly 90% being singletons. Time point in this sample: baseline pretreatment blood. Specified treatment: 15 Gy SBRT to primary tumor, nephrectomy 4 weeks later. Clear cell pathology was present in this patient's renal cell carcinoma. The sample is drawn from a study of radiation and T cells in renal cell carcinoma. Study-level information: Nephrectomy followed 15 Gy stereotactic body radiation by 4 weeks.

General observations from the study: In blood, top tumor clones expanded by 2 weeks, shrinking by 4. No pretreatment tumor biopsies were available for baseline clonotypes.

This sequence originates from a man over 45 with renal cell carcinoma. The sample was blood, taken from a patient whose treatment included radiotherapy and nephrectomy.

Written as DNA, the CDR3 is TGCGCCAGCAGTCCGACAGGGGGCGCGGGTAGCGAGCAGTTCTTC. Translation: CASSPTGGAGSEQFF. This rearrangement joins TRBV5-1 to TRBJ2-1; 10 bases agree with TRBD1. The CDR3 is 15 residues long. Unmatched junction bases numbered 12, after V lost 5 bases and J lost 10 bases. The germline CDR1 and CDR2 sequences are SGHRS and YFSETQ.